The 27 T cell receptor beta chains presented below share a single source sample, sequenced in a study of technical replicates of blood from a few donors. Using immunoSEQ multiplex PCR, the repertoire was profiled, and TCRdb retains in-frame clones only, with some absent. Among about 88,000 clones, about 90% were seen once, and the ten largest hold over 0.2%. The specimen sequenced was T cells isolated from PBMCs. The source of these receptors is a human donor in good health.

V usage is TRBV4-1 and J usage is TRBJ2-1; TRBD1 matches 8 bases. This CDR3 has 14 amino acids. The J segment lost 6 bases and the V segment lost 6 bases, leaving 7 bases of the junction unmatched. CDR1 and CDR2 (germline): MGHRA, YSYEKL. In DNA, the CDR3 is TGCGCCAGCAGGAAAGGACAGGGAGTCAATGAGCAGTTCTTC. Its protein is CASRKGQGVNEQFF.

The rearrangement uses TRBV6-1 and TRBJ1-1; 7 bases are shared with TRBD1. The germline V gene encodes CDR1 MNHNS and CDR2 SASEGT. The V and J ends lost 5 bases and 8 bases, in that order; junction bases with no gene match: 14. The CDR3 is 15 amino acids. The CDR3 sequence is CASSLYRGGESEAFF. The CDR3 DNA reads TGTGCCAGCAGTCTCTATCGAGGGGGCGAATCCGAAGCTTTCTTT.

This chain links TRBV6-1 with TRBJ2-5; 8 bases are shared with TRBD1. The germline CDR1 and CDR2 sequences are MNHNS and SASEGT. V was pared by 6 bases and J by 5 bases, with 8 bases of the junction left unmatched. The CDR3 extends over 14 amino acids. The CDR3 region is CASRGQGLGETQYF. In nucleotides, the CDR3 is TGTGCCAGCAGAGGACAGGGTCTGGGGGAGACCCAGTACTTC.

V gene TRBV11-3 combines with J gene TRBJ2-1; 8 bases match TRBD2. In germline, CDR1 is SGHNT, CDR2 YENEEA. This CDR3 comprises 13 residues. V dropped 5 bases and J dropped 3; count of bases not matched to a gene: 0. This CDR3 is CASSSGGYNEQFF. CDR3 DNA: TGTGCCAGCAGCAGCGGGGGCTACAATGAGCAGTTCTTC.

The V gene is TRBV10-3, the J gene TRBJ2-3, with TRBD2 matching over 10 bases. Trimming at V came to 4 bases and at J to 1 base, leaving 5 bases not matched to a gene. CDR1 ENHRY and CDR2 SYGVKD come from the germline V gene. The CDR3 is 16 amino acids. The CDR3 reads CAISGKLAGGTDTQYF. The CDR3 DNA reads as TGTGCCATCAGTGGAAAGCTAGCGGGGGGCACAGATACGCAGTATTTT.

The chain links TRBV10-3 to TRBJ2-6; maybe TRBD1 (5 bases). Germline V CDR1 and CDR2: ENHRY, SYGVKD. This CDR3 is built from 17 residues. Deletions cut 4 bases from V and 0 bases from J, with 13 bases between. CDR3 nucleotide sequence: TGTGCCATCAGTGGGGGCCCCCTGGGCTCTGGGGCCAACGTCCTGACTTTC. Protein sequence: CAISGGPLGSGANVLTF.

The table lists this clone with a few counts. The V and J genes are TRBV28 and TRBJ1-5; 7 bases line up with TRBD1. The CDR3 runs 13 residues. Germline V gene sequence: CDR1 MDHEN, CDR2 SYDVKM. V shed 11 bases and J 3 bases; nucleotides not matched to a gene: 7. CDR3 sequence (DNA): TGTGCCGGCCGGGACAGCAACAATCAGCCCCAGCATTTT. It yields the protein CAGRDSNNQPQHF.

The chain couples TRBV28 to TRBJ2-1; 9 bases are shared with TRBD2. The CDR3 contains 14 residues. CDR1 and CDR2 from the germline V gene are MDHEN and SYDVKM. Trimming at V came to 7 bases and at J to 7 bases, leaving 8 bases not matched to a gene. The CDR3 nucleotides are TGTGCCAGCAAGGGCGGGGGGGCCGGGAATGAGCAGTTCTTC. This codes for CASKGGGAGNEQFF.

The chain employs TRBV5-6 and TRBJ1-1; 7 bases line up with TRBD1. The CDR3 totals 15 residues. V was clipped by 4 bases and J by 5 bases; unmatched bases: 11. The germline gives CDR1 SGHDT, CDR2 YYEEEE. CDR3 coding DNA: TGTGCCAGCAGCGAACAGGGGTCCACCGCTACTGAAGCTTTCTTT. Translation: CASSEQGSTATEAFF.

The CDR3 sequence is CASYGLREMNTEAFF. The DNA of the CDR3 is TGTGCCAGCTACGGACTGCGGGAAATGAACACTGAAGCTTTCTTT. The chain is built from TRBV28 and TRBJ1-1, with no clear D. V was pared by 8 bases and J by 0 bases, with 16 bases between. The CDR3 consists of 15 residues. The germline V gene has CDR1 MDHEN and CDR2 SYDVKM.

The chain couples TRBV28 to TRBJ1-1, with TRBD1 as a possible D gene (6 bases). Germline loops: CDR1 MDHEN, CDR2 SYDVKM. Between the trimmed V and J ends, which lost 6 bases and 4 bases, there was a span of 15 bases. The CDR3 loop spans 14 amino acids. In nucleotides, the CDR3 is TGTGCCAGCAGCCGAGGGGGTCCGATCACTGAAGCTTTCTTT. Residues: CASSRGGPITEAFF. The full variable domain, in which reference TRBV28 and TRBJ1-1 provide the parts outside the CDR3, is DVKVTQSSRYLVKRTGEKVFLECVQDMDHENMFWYRQDPGLGLRLIYFSYDVKMKEKGDIPEGYSVSREKKERFSLILESASTNQTSMYLCASSRGGPITEAFFGQGTRLTVV.

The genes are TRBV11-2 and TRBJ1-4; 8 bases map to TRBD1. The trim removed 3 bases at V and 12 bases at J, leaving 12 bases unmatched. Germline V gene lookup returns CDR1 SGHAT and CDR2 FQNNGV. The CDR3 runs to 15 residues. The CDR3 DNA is TGTGCCAGCAGCTTGATGGACAGGGTCGGTTCGGAACTGTTTTTT. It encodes CASSLMDRVGSELFF.

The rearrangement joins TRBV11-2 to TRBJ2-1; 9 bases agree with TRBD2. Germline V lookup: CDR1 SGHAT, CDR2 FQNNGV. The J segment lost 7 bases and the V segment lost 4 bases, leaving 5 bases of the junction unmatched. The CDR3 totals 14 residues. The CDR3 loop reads CASSYSGGINEQFF. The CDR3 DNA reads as TGTGCCAGCAGCTATAGCGGGGGCATAAATGAGCAGTTCTTC.

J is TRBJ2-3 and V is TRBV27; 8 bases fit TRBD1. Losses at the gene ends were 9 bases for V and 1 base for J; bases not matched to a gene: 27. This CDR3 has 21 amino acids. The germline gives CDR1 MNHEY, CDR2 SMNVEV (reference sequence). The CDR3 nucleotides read TGTGCCAGTCCTCCTTCCCTAGGACAGGGCCCTAATCCCTTGGGCACAGATACGCAGTATTTT. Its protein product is CASPPSLGQGPNPLGTDTQYF.

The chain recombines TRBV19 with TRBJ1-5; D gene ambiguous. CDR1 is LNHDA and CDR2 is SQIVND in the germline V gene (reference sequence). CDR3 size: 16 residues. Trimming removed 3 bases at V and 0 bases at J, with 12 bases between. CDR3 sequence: CASSMGRVYSNQPQHF. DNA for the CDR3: TGTGCCAGTAGTATGGGGAGGGTCTATAGCAATCAGCCCCAGCATTTT.

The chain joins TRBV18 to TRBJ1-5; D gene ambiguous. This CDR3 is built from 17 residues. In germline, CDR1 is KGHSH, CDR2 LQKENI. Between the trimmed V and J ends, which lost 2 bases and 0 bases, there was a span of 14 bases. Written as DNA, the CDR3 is TGTGCCAGCTCACCAACAGCAGGAAGGAATAGCAATCAGCCCCAGCATTTT. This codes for CASSPTAGRNSNQPQHF.

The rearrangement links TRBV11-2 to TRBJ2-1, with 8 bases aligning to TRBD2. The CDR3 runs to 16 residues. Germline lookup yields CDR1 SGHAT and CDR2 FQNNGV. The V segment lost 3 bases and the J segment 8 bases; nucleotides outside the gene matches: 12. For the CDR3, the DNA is TGTGCCAGCAGCTTCTTTTTAACGGGAGGGCCGGATGAGCAGTTCTTC. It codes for CASSFFLTGGPDEQFF.

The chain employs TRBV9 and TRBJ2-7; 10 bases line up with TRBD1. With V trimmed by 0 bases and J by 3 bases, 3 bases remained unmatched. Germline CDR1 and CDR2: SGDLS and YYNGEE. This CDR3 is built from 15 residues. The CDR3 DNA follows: TGTGCCAGCAGCGTAGTAGGGGACAGGGGCTACGAGCAGTACTTC. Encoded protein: CASSVVGDRGYEQYF.

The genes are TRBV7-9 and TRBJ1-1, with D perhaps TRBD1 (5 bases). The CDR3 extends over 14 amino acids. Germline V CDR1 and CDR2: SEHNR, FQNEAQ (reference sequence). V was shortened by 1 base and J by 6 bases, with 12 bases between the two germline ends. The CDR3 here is CASSLDRMWAEAFF. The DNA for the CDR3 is TGTGCCAGCAGCTTAGACAGGATGTGGGCTGAAGCTTTCTTT.

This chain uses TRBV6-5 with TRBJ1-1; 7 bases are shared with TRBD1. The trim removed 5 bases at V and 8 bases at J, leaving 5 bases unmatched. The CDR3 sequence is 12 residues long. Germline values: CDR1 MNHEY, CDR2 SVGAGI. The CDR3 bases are TGTGCCAGCAGTGAGACAGGGTTGGAAGCTTTCTTT. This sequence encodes CASSETGLEAFF.

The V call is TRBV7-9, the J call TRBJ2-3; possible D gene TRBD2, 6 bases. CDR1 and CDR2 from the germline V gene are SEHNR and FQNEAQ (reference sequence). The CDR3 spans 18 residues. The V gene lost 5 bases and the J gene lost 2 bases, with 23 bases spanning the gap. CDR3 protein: CASSPEDRGKGSTDTQYF. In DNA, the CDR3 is TGTGCCAGCAGCCCCGAAGATCGGGGGAAGGGGTCCACAGATACGCAGTATTTT.

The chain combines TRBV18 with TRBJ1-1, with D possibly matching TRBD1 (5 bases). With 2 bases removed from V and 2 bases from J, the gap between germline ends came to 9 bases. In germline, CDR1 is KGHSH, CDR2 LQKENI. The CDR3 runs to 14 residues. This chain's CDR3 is CASSPDSLNTEAFF. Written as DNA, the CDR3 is TGTGCCAGCTCACCAGACAGCCTAAACACTGAAGCTTTCTTT.

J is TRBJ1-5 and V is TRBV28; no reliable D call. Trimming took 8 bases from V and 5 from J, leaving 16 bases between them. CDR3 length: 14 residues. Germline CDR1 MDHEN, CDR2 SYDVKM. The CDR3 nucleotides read TGTGCCAGCTACCAGGCGTTCCATGATCAGCCCCAGCATTTT. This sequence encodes CASYQAFHDQPQHF.

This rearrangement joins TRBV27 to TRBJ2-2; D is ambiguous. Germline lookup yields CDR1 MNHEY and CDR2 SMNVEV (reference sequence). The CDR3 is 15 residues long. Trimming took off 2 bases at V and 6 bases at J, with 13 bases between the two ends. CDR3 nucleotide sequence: TGTGCCAGCAGTTTAGTTGCGACACGAGCCGGGGAGCTGTTTTTT. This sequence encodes CASSLVATRAGELFF.

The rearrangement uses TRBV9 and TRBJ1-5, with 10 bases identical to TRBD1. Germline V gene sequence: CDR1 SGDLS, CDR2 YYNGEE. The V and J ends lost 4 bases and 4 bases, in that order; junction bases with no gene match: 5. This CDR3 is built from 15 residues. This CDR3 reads CASSKTGGGNQPQHF. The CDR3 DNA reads TGTGCCAGCAGCAAGACAGGGGGCGGGAATCAGCCCCAGCATTTT.

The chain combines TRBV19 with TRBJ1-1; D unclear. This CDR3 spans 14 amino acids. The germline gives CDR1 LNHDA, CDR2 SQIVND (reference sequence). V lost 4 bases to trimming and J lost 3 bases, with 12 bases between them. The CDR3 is CASSNSYGDTEAFF. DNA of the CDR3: TGTGCCAGTAGTAATTCATACGGGGACACTGAAGCTTTCTTT.

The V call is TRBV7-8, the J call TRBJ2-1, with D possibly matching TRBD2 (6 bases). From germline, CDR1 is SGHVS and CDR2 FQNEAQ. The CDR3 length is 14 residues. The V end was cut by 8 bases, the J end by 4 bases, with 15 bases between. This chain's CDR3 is CASRGSGPYNEQFF. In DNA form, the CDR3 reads TGTGCCAGCCGGGGCAGCGGGCCTTACAATGAGCAGTTCTTC.